The rows below give T cell receptor beta chains drawn from one sample of a study of cytomegalovirus exposure and HLA in healthy donors. Sequenced by immunoSEQ multiplex PCR; TCRdb stores in-frame clones only, minus some. The sample consists of 210,000 or so clones, 75% to 85% of them appearing once. Sequenced material: PBMCs. These receptors all come from a girl under 18 in good health and CMV-seronegative. Both conserved end residues are part of each CDR3. A D gene is named only where the DNA matches it firmly.

cdr3_nt cdr3_aa j_call d_call v_call
TGTGCCAGCAGCTTTCTAGCGGGCTCGTTTTACGAGCAGTACTTC CASSFLAGSFYEQYF TRBJ2-7 TRBD2 TRBV5-6
TGCGCCAGCAGCTTGGGGGGGGGAAACTACAATGAGCAGTTCTTC CASSLGGGNYNEQFF TRBJ2-1 TRBD2 TRBV5-1
TGTGCCAGCAGCGGAGCGAACACTGAAGCTTTCTTT CASSGANTEAFF TRBJ1-1 . TRBV9
TGTGCCAGCTCACCAACACTGGGTGCGGACACTGAAGCTTTCTTT CASSPTLGADTEAFF TRBJ1-1 . TRBV18
TGTGCCAGCAGGGGGATAATAAGGACAGACGTGAACACCGGGGAGCTGTTTTTT CASRGIIRTDVNTGELFF TRBJ2-2 . TRBV11-2
TGTGCCAGCAGCTTAGATCAGTATGGCTACACCTTC CASSLDQYGYTF TRBJ1-2 . TRBV7-2
TGTGCCAGCAACCTGGTCCAAACAGGGGGCACTGAAGCTTTCTTT CASNLVQTGGTEAFF TRBJ1-1 TRBD1 TRBV6-1
TGCGCCAGCAGCCTTATATCGTCTCTAGCGAGCACAGATACGCAGTATTTT CASSLISSLASTDTQYF TRBJ2-3 . TRBV4-3
TGTGCCAGCAGCGGAACAGGGACCTCCTACAATGAGCAGTTCTTC CASSGTGTSYNEQFF TRBJ2-1 . TRBV9
TGTGCCAGCAGGCAACAGGGGGCCCACGAGCAGTACTTC CASRQQGAHEQYF TRBJ2-7 TRBD1 TRBV28